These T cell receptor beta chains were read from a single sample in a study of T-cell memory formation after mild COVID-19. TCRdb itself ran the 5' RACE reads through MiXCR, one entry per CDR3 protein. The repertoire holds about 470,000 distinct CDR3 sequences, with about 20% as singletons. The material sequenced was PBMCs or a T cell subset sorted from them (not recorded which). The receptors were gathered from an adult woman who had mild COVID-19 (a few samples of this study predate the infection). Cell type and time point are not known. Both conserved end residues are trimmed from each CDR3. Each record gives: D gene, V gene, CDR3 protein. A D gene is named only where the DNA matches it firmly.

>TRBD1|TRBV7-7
ASSFADRDEQY
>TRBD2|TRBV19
ASTPLAISSTDTQY
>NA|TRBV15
ATSRGSSPPIYEQY
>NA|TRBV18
ASSPLGPGHQNTEAF
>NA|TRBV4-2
ASSQEAGQMKKLF
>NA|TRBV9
ASSAQEGRDQETQY
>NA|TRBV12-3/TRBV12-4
ASSPSTPLH
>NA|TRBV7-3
ASSLGGVNTDTQY
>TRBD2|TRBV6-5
ASSYVSSGEQY
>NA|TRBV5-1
ASSSYLGETQY
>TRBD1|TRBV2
ASRGQGDYYGYT
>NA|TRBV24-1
ATSASTGQETQY
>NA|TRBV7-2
ASSLGGRGWDTQY
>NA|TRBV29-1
SVALGAEAF
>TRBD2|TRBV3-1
ASSRLTTGATSGAYNEQF
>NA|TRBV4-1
ASSQVGRTNEKLF
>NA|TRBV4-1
ASTLRDQNTEAF
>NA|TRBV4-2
ASRRDREADTQY
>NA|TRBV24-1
ATSDSQRGGGELF
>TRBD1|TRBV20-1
SARETGDTGELF
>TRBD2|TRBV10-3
AISESRLAVGRDEQF
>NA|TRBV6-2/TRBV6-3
ASSPALEQF
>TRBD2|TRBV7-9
ASSPRSGGSYNEQF
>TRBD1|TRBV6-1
ASSDNQPGQGPY
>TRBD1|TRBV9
ASSGLQGTGQGAF
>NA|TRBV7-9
ASSPSAQGFTGELF
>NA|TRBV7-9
ASSHRSLNEQF
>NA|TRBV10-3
AISDPPGGYT
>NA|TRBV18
ASSPMSQGMGAEAF
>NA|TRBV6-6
ASSYGTGLAGNTIY
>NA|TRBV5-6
ASSLRFLGEQY
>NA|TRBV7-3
ASSLYGPSNNEQF
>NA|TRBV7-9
ASRGGRSGNTEAF
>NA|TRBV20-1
SAKRGGGNTEAF
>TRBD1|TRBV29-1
SVATGVRDEQF
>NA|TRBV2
ASSAQELGITEAF
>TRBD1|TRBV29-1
SVGDRFSYEQY
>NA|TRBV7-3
ASSRDAYQPQH
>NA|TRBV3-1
ASSLRMSENEQF
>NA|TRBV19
ASNTGRGAQPQH
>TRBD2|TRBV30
AGGRGSGELF
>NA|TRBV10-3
AISDRDPGRTDTQY
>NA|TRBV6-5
ASSYDRAGELF
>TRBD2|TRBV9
ASSVTSGANTGELF
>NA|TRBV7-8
ASSLVRAGANTEAF
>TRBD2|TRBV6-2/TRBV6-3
ASTPTSIDPLYEQY